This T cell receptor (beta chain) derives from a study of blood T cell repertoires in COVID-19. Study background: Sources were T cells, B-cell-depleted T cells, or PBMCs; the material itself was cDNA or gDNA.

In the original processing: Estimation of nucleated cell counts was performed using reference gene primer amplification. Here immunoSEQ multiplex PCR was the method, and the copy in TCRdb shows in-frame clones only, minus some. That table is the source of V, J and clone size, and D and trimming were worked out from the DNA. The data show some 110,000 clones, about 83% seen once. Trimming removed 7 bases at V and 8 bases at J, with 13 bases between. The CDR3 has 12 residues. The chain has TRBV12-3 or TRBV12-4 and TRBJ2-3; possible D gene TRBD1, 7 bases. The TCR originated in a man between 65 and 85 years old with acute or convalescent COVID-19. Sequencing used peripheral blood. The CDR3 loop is CASIAQGGTQYF. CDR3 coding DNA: TGTGCCAGCATCGCCCAGGGGGGTACGCAGTATTTT.